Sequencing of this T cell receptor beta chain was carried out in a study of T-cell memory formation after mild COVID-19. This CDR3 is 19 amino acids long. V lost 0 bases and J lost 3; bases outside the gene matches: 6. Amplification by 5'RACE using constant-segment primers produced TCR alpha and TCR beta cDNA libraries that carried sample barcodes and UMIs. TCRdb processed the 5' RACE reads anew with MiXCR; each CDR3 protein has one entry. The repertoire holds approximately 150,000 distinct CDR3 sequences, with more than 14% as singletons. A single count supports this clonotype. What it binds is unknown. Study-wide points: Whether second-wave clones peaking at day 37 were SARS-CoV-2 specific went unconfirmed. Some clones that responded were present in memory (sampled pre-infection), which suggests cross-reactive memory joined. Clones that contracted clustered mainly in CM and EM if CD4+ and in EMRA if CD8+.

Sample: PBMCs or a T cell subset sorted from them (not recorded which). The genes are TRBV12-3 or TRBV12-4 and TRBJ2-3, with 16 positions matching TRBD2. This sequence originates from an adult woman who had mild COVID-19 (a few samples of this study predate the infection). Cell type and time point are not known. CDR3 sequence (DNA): TGTGCCAGCAGTTTAGCGGGACTAGCGGGAGGGCCGAGGACAGATACGCAGTATTTT. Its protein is CASSLAGLAGGPRTDTQYF.